The 11 T cell receptor beta chains below were found in one sample sequenced in a study of tumor-infiltrating lymphocytes in primary liver carcinoma. In addition to blood RNA drawn from unsorted whole blood, germline DNA was extracted. cDNA specific to TCR beta was made from approximately 500 ng of total RNA, with a constant-region primer employed for priming. Slightly modified ARM-PCR served as the procedure for the TCR beta libraries. These libraries came from three rounds of nested multiplex PCR. TRBV1-TRBV30 forward primers and a C-beta reverse primer were used in the first two PCR rounds, which each ran for approximately 9 cycles. TCRdb reprocessed the multiplex PCR reads via MiXCR and lists one record per CDR3 protein. The repertoire holds a few hundred thousand distinct CDR3 sequences, with almost 60% as singletons. Sequencing was done on a sample of peripheral blood. The receptors shown here come from a woman aged 25-40 years with primary liver carcinoma and hepatitis B virus infection.

This clonotype appeared many times. The CDR3 spells CASSLAWTGQPQHF. DNA of the CDR3: TGTGCCAGCAGTTTAGCTTGGACAGGGCAGCCCCAGCATTTT. This sequence joins TRBV12-3 or TRBV12-4 and TRBJ1-5; 8 bases are a match to TRBD1. This CDR3 spans 14 amino acids. Trimming took 0 bases from V and 7 from J; bases not matched to a gene: 2.

Notes on this clonotype: A read error is possible here, since a much larger clone lies one base away. This chain connects TRBV29-1 to TRBJ2-3; D is possibly TRBD1 or TRBD2 (5 bases each). CDR3 size: 14 residues. V lost 6 bases and J 5 bases, leaving 18 bases between the germline ends. From germline, CDR1 is SQVTM and CDR2 ANQGSEA. As DNA, the CDR3 is TGCAGCGTCGGGGCGAGACAGTTTTTAGATACGCAGTATTTT. It specifies CSVGARQFLDTQYF.

About this clonotype itself: This CDR3 fails to terminate in the conserved phenylalanine or tryptophan, so it likely reflects a read error. The chain uses TRBV12-3 or TRBV12-4 and TRBJ1-1; no reliable D call. V dropped 6 bases and J dropped 2 bases, with 10 bases sitting between them. The CDR3 consists of 13 residues. CDR3 in DNA: TGTGCCAGCAGAATGGCAGTAAACACTGAAGCTTTCCTT. Translation gives CASRMAVNTEAFL.

The rearrangement uses TRBV12-3 or TRBV12-4 and TRBJ1-4; D not resolved. This CDR3 contains 14 residues. The germline V and J ends were trimmed by 6 bases and 0 bases, with 8 bases remaining between them. CDR3 protein: CASSRPATNEKLFF. The CDR3 nucleotides read TGTGCCAGCAGCCGGCCTGCAACTAATGAAAAACTGTTTTTT.

V is TRBV5-4 and J is TRBJ2-1; 15 nucleotides match TRBD2. The germline V gene has CDR1 SGHNT and CDR2 YYREEE (reference sequence). The CDR3 is made up of 19 amino acids. With 6 bases clipped from V and 2 bases from J, the junction kept 12 bases outside the gene matches. Written as DNA, the CDR3 is TGTGCCAGCAACTTTGGCGGACTAGCGGGAGGGAGGCCCTACAATGAGCAGTTCTTC. Its translation: CASNFGGLAGGRPYNEQFF.

This clonotype is medium-sized (0.01 to 0.1%) in the sample. V usage is TRBV11-3 and J usage is TRBJ2-7, with 9 positions matching TRBD2. With 3 bases clipped from V and 2 bases from J, the junction kept 5 bases outside the gene matches. The V gene's germline CDR1 is SGHNT and CDR2 YENEEA. This CDR3 comprises 15 residues. The CDR3 DNA reads as TGTGCCAGCAGCTTGAGACTAGCGGCCCCCTACGAGCAGTACTTC. It encodes CASSLRLAAPYEQYF. The complete variable domain, with remaining parts taken from reference TRBV11-3 and TRBJ2-7, reads EAGVVQSPRYKIIEKKQPVAFWCNPISGHNTLYWYLQNLGQGPELLIRYENEEAVDDSQLPKDRFSAERLKGVDSTLKIQPAELGDSAVYLCASSLRLAAPYEQYFGPGTRLTVT.

This clonotype has more than one count but fewer than ten. The chain has TRBV5-1 and TRBJ2-1; possibly TRBD2 for D (5 bases). Germline V gene sequence: CDR1 SGHRS, CDR2 YFSETQ. The germline V and J ends were trimmed by 1 base and 6 bases, with 17 bases remaining between them. This CDR3 is built from 16 residues. The chain's CDR3 is CASSLRGTSKRNEQFF. CDR3 bases: TGCGCCAGCAGCTTGCGGGGAACATCCAAGCGCAATGAGCAGTTCTTC.

Comments on this clonotype: This may stem from a read error, because a much larger clone lies one nucleotide away. The chain uses TRBV12-3 or TRBV12-4 and TRBJ2-7, with a possible D match to TRBD1 (6 bases). This CDR3 spans 14 amino acids. V dropped 7 bases and J dropped 3 bases, with 16 bases sitting between them. CDR3 DNA sequence: TGTGCCAGCACCCCAGACAGGTTAAGCTACGAGCAGTACTTC. Protein product: CASTPDRLSYEQYF.

A note on this clonotype: A much larger clone lies a single base off, so this may be a read error. In DNA form, the CDR3 reads TGTGCCAGCAGTCACAGGGGACAGAGGATCAGCAATGAGCAGTTCTTC. It codes for CASSHRGQRISNEQFF. This sequence joins TRBV6-6 and TRBJ2-1, with TRBD1 identical over 7 bases. CDR1 and CDR2 from the germline V gene are MNHNY and SVGAGI (reference sequence). V lost 5 bases, J lost 6 bases, and 13 bases stayed unmatched. This CDR3 region has 16 residues.

About this clonotype itself: A much larger clone lies a single base off, so this may be a read error. J is TRBJ1-5 and V is TRBV6-5; D gene uncertain. Germline V gene sequence: CDR1 MNHEY, CDR2 SVGAGI. This CDR3 has 13 amino acids. The CDR3 reads CVSSYWLGQPQHF. CDR3 sequence (DNA): TGTGTCAGCAGTTACTGGTTAGGTCAGCCCCAGCATTTT.

V is TRBV6-5 and J is TRBJ1-1; 10 bases map to TRBD1. This CDR3 spans 14 amino acids. Trimming removed 5 bases from V and 5 bases from J; junction bases left unmatched: 5. Looked up from germline, CDR1 is MNHEY and CDR2 is SVGAGI. The CDR3 reads CASSTRTGGTEAFF. CDR3 nucleotides: TGTGCCAGCAGTACCCGGACAGGGGGAACTGAAGCTTTCTTT.